A selection of T cell receptor beta chains follows, all from one sample in a study of blood T cell repertoires in COVID-19. Sequenced by immunoSEQ multiplex PCR; TCRdb stores in-frame clones only, minus some. The repertoire includes approximately 59,000 clones, roughly 81% of them detected once, and 15% to 17% sits in the top ten. What was sequenced was peripheral blood. All receptors come from a man aged 80 or over with acute or convalescent COVID-19. CDR3s leave out the opening cysteine and the closing phenylalanine or tryptophan.

TRBV5-8	TRBJ1-5	ASSFSQGALWPQH
TRBV5-1	TRBJ2-3	ASSLGGTDTQY
TRBV2	TRBJ2-7	ASRIELDSYEQY
TRBV10-3	TRBJ2-3	AISGSGSGDTQY
TRBV3-1/TRBV3-2	TRBJ2-5	ASSFTFRGAETQY
TRBV5-1	TRBJ1-1	ASSLDPGNTEAF
TRBV30	TRBJ2-3	AWRGLAKYTDTQY
TRBV11-3	TRBJ2-2	ASSPPLGQGNTGELF
TRBV19	TRBJ2-3	ASSKTSGRDLDTQY
TRBV5-4	TRBJ2-2	ASSLGDRVTGELF
TRBV9	TRBJ2-7	ASSLSGTGGVYEQY
TRBV3-1/TRBV3-2	TRBJ2-2	ASSLISTNTGELF
TRBV2	TRBJ1-2	ASYAVLNYGYT
TRBV5-8	TRBJ1-2	ASSSLGTSYGYT
TRBV5-8	TRBJ2-3	ASSLTSGTGGSNTQY
TRBV11-2	TRBJ2-7	ASSFGGGEQY
TRBV5-4	TRBJ2-7	ASSLVGQGAYEQY
TRBV10-3	TRBJ2-7	AISELGLTYEQY
TRBV19	TRBJ2-3	ASSKTGADTQY
TRBV18	TRBJ2-1	ASSPPRLAGAYGNEQF
TRBV7-9	TRBJ1-2	ASSRTENYGYT
TRBV7-9	TRBJ2-7	ASSLASTLRDEQY
TRBV28	TRBJ1-1	ATRRQGATEAF
TRBV24-1	TRBJ2-3	ATSDHQDSTDTQY